These 14 T cell receptor beta chains were sequenced from one sample in a study of cytomegalovirus exposure and HLA in healthy donors. PCR used 60 Vbeta primers and 13 Jbeta primers. Assay used: immunoSEQ multiplex PCR; TCRdb lists only in-frame clones, some missing. In the table there are around 110,000 clones, 9.5% of which are singletons. Specimen: PBMCs. These receptors were taken from a man younger than 45 in good health and CMV-seronegative.

The genes are TRBV6-4 and TRBJ2-5, with D tentatively TRBD1 (6 bases). Germline CDR1 and CDR2: MRHNA and SNTAGT. Trimming pared 2 bases from V and 4 bases from J, leaving 14 bases between. CDR3 length: 15 residues. The chain's CDR3 is CASSDHRALGETQYF. The CDR3 DNA reads as TGTGCCAGCAGTGACCACAGGGCGTTAGGAGAGACCCAGTACTTC.

This clone has just a few counts. The J gene is TRBJ2-5, the V gene TRBV25-1, with unresolved D. The V end lost 4 bases, the J end lost 4 bases, and 19 bases lay between the germline ends. Germline CDR1 MGHDK, CDR2 SYGVNS. The CDR3 consists of 16 residues. The CDR3, as DNA: TGTGCCAGCAGTGGTGGAATCGAATATGGGCGAGAGACCCAGTACTTC. Its protein is CASSGGIEYGRETQYF.

The chain employs TRBV11-2 and TRBJ1-1, with 8 bases matching TRBD1. The germline V gene encodes CDR1 SGHAT and CDR2 FQNNGV. The CDR3 length is 15 residues. V trimming: 4 bases; J trimming: 0 bases; junction bases outside the gene matches: 4. The CDR3 bases are TGTGCCAGCAGCTCTCGACAGGGGTTGAACACTGAAGCTTTCTTT. It yields the protein CASSSRQGLNTEAFF. The entire variable domain, with the rest obtained from reference TRBV11-2 and TRBJ1-1, is as follows: EAGVAQSPRYKIIEKRQSVAFWCNPISGHATLYWYQQILGQGPKLLIQFQNNGVVDDSQLPKDRFSAERLKGVDSTLKIQPAKLEDSAVYLCASSSRQGLNTEAFFGQGTRLTVV.

In regard to this clone: The conserved phenylalanine or tryptophan is not found at the CDR3 terminus, so this likely reflects a read error. The DNA is left out, because the CDR3 cannot be placed on it with certainty; the CDR3 is given as TCRdb lists it. The rearrangement uses TRBV27 and TRBJ1-2. Counting both end residues, the CDR3 totals 12 amino acids. Germline V gene data show CDR1 as MNHEY and CDR2 as SMNVEV (reference sequence). The CDR3 loop is CASSSPGSHRTL.

This clone was detected only a few times. This rearrangement joins TRBV7-2 to TRBJ1-6; 7 bases agree with TRBD1. CDR1 SGHTA and CDR2 FQGNSA come from the germline V gene. Losses at the gene ends were 4 bases for V and 6 bases for J; bases not matched to a gene: 3. CDR3 length: 14 amino acids. CDR3 DNA: TGTGCCAGCAGCTCCGGGACAGCTAATTCACCCCTCCACTTT. It translates to CASSSGTANSPLHF.

The chain links TRBV28 to TRBJ1-1; TRBD1 agrees at 9 bases. Germline V gene sequence: CDR1 MDHEN, CDR2 SYDVKM. V was pared by 2 bases and J by 3 bases, with 4 bases of the junction left unmatched. The CDR3 has 15 amino acids. CDR3 amino acids: CASSLMRTGDTEAFF. CDR3 DNA sequence: TGTGCCAGCAGTTTAATGAGGACAGGGGACACTGAAGCTTTCTTT.

The rearrangement links TRBV11-2 to TRBJ2-7, with D possibly being TRBD1 (5 bases). This CDR3 spans 14 amino acids. V was clipped by 5 bases and J by 3 bases, with 14 bases between them. Germline assignment: CDR1 SGHAT and CDR2 FQNNGV. CDR3 bases: TGTGCCAGCAGCCTCGAAAGGGGAAGCTACGAGCAGTACTTC. Its protein product is CASSLERGSYEQYF.

This clone was recorded a few times. CDR3 protein: CASSMSTLSYEQYF. Written as DNA, the CDR3 is TGTGCCAGCAGTATGAGTACTCTCTCCTACGAGCAGTACTTC. The chain uses TRBV6-5 and TRBJ2-7, with D unresolved. Germline assignment: CDR1 MNHEY and CDR2 SVGAGI. This CDR3 is built from 14 residues. Trimming shortened V by 5 bases and J by 0 bases, and 11 bases separated the two germline ends.

This clone has a handful of counts. CDR3: CASSQTNNEQFF. The DNA for the CDR3 is TGTGCCAGCAGCCAAACAAACAATGAGCAGTTCTTC. J is TRBJ2-1 and V is TRBV11-3; D is ambiguous. V was trimmed by 5 bases and J by 5 bases, leaving 7 bases between them. The CDR3 extends over 12 amino acids. The germline V gene has CDR1 SGHNT and CDR2 YENEEA.

In DNA, the CDR3 is TGTGCCAGCAGCCCGGGTCCCTCTGGAAACACCATATATTTT. Its translation: CASSPGPSGNTIYF. The genes are TRBV5-6 and TRBJ1-3; D call uncertain. The CDR3 is 14 amino acids. CDR1 SGHDT and CDR2 YYEEEE come from the germline V gene. V was cut by 4 bases and J by 0 bases, with 8 bases left in between.

The chain has TRBV29-1 and TRBJ2-3; 11 bases agree with TRBD2. V trimming: 7 bases; J trimming: 2 bases; junction bases outside the gene matches: 5. Germline V gene sequence: CDR1 SQVTM, CDR2 ANQGSEA. The CDR3 is made up of 14 amino acids. CDR3 sequence (DNA): TGCAGCGAAAGGACTAGCGGGCCCACAGATACGCAGTATTTT. Residues: CSERTSGPTDTQYF.

This clone was seen only once. V is TRBV5-5 and J is TRBJ1-3, with D perhaps matching TRBD1 (5 bases). The V gene's germline CDR1 is SGHKS and CDR2 YYEKEE (reference sequence). Trimming took 1 base from V and 5 from J, leaving 13 bases between them. The CDR3 spans 15 residues. The CDR3 DNA reads as TGTGCCAGCAGCTTGTCCTCAGGGTCACGAAACACCATATATTTT. Translated, it gives CASSLSSGSRNTIYF.

This clone was recorded many times. This chain uses TRBV6-4 with TRBJ2-3, with 11 positions matching TRBD2. CDR3 length: 15 residues. Germline V gene data show CDR1 as MRHNA and CDR2 as SNTAGT. Trimming removed 3 bases from V and 5 bases from J; junction bases left unmatched: 4. The chain's CDR3 is CASSELAGDKDTQYF. The CDR3, as DNA: TGTGCCAGCAGTGAACTAGCGGGGGATAAAGATACGCAGTATTTT.

This chain uses TRBV4-3 with TRBJ2-7; D possibly corresponds to TRBD2 (7 bases). V was pared by 0 bases and J by 7 bases, with 19 bases between. Germline V lookup: CDR1 LGHNA, CDR2 YSLEER. The CDR3 spans 16 residues. CDR3 sequence reads: CASSQDPLGGAGEQYF. CDR3 bases: TGCGCCAGCAGCCAAGATCCCTTGGGGGGGGCGGGAGAGCAGTACTTC.